The source of this T cell receptor (beta chain) is a study of human T cells and chemical hapten exposure. On the study more broadly: Upper-back patches of 0.01% DPC were read at 6 days. Study conclusions and caveats: Controls formed significantly fewer large CDR3 similarity clusters than expanded TCRs did.

About this clonotype itself: The antigen remains unidentified.

The CDR3 totals 17 residues. Germline CDR1 reads SGHTA; CDR2 reads FQGNSA. V shed 1 base and J 1 base; nucleotides not matched to a gene: 5. Time point specified: patch test 3, about 24 weeks after DPC sensitization. Indicated treatment: therapeutic diphenylcyclopropenone sensitization with weekly scalp DPC. Suited to DPC and affected by alopecia, the donors ranged from 18 to 70 years old. Total RNA was extracted from unfractionated whole blood. TCRdb passed the RACE reads through MiXCR, listing each CDR3 protein once. There are about 90,000 distinct CDR3 sequences in the sample; approximately 11% occur only once, and around 1% lies in the top ten.

This clonotype originated in a woman younger than 45 with alopecia areata. Some clones in this sample may be carry-over from other donors' samples. The chain links TRBV7-2 to TRBJ2-7; 12 nucleotides align to TRBD2. Sequenced here: whole blood, sampled in connection with sensitization to the hapten diphenylcyclopropenone (DPC). CDR3 coding DNA: TGTGCCAGCAGCTTAGGAGGGACTAGCGGGTTTTCCTACGAGCAGTACTTC. The encoded protein is CASSLGGTSGFSYEQYF.